Below are 9 T cell receptor beta chains sequenced from a single sample in a study of blood T cell repertoires in COVID-19. Measured with immunoSEQ multiplex PCR; TCRdb has only the in-frame clones, and not every one. The sample holds more than 95,000 clones, roughly 85% seen once. Sequenced: peripheral blood. The receptors shown here come from a woman older than 75 with acute or convalescent COVID-19.

The V gene is TRBV7-2, the J gene TRBJ2-7, with 7 bases aligning to TRBD2. In germline, CDR1 is SGHTA, CDR2 FQGNSA. V lost 6 bases to trimming and J lost 4 bases; unmatched junction nucleotides: 9. CDR3 length: 14 residues. As DNA, the CDR3 is TGTGCCAGCAGGCGGGGGAACTCGCCGTACGAGCAGTACTTC. This codes for CASRRGNSPYEQYF.

The chain recombines TRBV5-1 with TRBJ1-4; 8 nucleotides match TRBD1. V lost 2 bases, J lost 1 base, and 4 bases stayed unmatched. The CDR3 has 16 residues. Germline values: CDR1 SGHRS, CDR2 YFSETQ. In nucleotides, the CDR3 is TGCGCCAGCAGCTTTGGACAGGGAGTAACTAATGAAAAACTGTTTTTT. Amino acids: CASSFGQGVTNEKLFF.

The V and J genes are TRBV28 and TRBJ1-2; 9 bases match TRBD1. The length of the CDR3 is 13 residues. Germline assignment: CDR1 MDHEN and CDR2 SYDVKM. The junction had 5 bases not matched to a gene; V was cut back by 5 bases and J by 7 bases. The chain's CDR3 is CASSPGQGFGYTF. CDR3 coding DNA: TGTGCCAGCAGTCCGGGACAGGGATTTGGCTACACCTTC.

This clone has just one count. The gene calls are TRBV5-1 and TRBJ1-3; possibly TRBD1 for D (6 bases). The CDR3 has 13 amino acids. Per germline, CDR1 SGHRS and CDR2 YFSETQ. The V gene lost 8 bases and the J gene lost 0 bases, with 9 bases spanning the gap. The chain's CDR3 is CASRGGSGNTIYF. CDR3 nucleotides: TGCGCCAGTCGAGGGGGCTCTGGAAACACCATATATTTT.

In this sample, this clone turned up once. The genes are TRBV5-6 and TRBJ2-1; 12 bases are shared with TRBD2. Germline loops: CDR1 SGHDT, CDR2 YYEEEE. The CDR3 has 15 amino acids. The ends lost 4 bases at V and 4 bases at J; junction bases unmatched: 3. The DNA for the CDR3 is TGTGCCAGCAGCCGGACTAGCGGGGCGTACAATGAGCAGTTCTTC. This codes for CASSRTSGAYNEQFF.

The chain employs TRBV10-2 and TRBJ1-6; D not certain. The CDR3 contains 15 residues. Trimming cost V 3 bases and J 0 bases, with 6 bases left between them. Germline-derived CDR1 and CDR2 are WSHSY and SAAADI. CDR3 in amino acids: CASSEGSSYNSPLHF. The CDR3 bases are TGCGCCAGCAGTGAAGGGAGCTCCTATAATTCACCCCTCCACTTT.

This rearrangement joins TRBV7-3 to TRBJ2-3; D is perhaps TRBD2 (6 bases). The V end lost 2 bases, the J end lost 2 bases, and 8 bases lay between the germline ends. In germline, CDR1 is SGHTA, CDR2 FQGTGA. CDR3 length: 14 residues. The CDR3 reads CASSLGGNTDTQYF. CDR3 DNA: TGTGCCAGCAGCTTAGGGGGGAACACAGATACGCAGTATTTT.

The CDR3: CASSQGGGVGYTF. DNA of the CDR3: TGTGCCAGCAGCCAAGGAGGGGGGGTCGGCTACACCTTC. This chain uses TRBV3-1 (or the pseudogene TRBV3-2) with TRBJ1-2, with TRBD1 as a possible D gene (6 bases). CDR3 length equals 13 residues. The germline CDR1 and CDR2 sequences are LGHDT and YNNKEL (reference sequence). Trimming left V 1 base short and J 8 bases short, with 11 bases between.

The V and J genes are TRBV19 and TRBJ1-5; 9 bases line up with TRBD1. V was pared by 3 bases and J by 0 bases, with 12 bases of the junction left unmatched. The CDR3 contains 19 residues. The germline V gene encodes CDR1 LNHDA and CDR2 SQIVND (reference sequence). The CDR3 protein is CASSILEGQGTYSNQPQHF. DNA for the CDR3: TGTGCCAGTAGTATCTTAGAGGGACAGGGAACCTATAGCAATCAGCCCCAGCATTTT.